This is a list of T cell receptor beta chains from one sample in a study of early T cells in non-severe SARS-CoV-2 infection. TCRdb re-called the 5' RACE reads with MiXCR, one entry per CDR3 protein. The top ten clones hold 2.5% to 4% of a sample with about 110,000 distinct CDR3 sequences, 9% to 13% of them seen once. The sequenced sample consisted of whole blood. The source of these receptors is an adult who was a healthcare worker with PCR-confirmed SARS-CoV-2 infection or an uninfected control (not recorded which). The CDR3 runs from the conserved cysteine through the conserved F or W. The D gene is left open where the match is weak. The size entry is marked missing in some rows and otherwise reads once, few, many or a size class.

v_gene,j_gene,d_gene,abundance,CDR3aa,CDR3nt
TRBV29-1,TRBJ1-4,NA,many,CSVYGDNEKLFF,TGCAGCGTTTATGGGGATAATGAAAAACTGTTTTTT
TRBV12-3/TRBV12-4,TRBJ1-2,NA,NA,CASSLVRDGIQNGYTF,TGTGCCAGCAGTTTAGTCAGGGACGGGATACAAAATGGCTACACCTTC
TRBV12-3/TRBV12-4,TRBJ1-5,NA,NA,CASSLGPGFNQPQHF,TGTGCCAGCAGCCTGGGTCCAGGGTTCAATCAGCCCCAGCATTTT
TRBV6-5,TRBJ1-5,TRBD1,few,CASSMTGGQPQHF,TGTGCCAGCAGCATGACAGGGGGTCAGCCCCAGCATTTT
TRBV28,TRBJ1-5,TRBD1,NA,CAGKPGGFQDQPQHF,TGTGCCGGCAAGCCAGGGGGCTTCCAGGATCAGCCCCAGCATTTT
TRBV6-5,TRBJ2-7,TRBD1,NA,CASSLRTGATYEQYF,TGTGCCAGCAGTCTCAGGACAGGGGCGACCTACGAGCAGTACTTC
TRBV20-1,TRBJ1-1,NA,NA,CSASQGNTEAFF,TGCAGTGCTTCCCAGGGGAACACTGAAGCTTTCTTT
TRBV9,TRBJ1-2,TRBD1,NA,CASSPLGQAYGYTF,TGTGCCAGCAGCCCACTCGGACAGGCCTATGGCTACACCTTC
TRBV6-2/TRBV6-3,TRBJ2-2,TRBD1,NA,CASRTGPITGELFF,TGTGCCAGCAGGACAGGGCCGATCACCGGGGAGCTGTTTTTT
TRBV20-1,TRBJ1-1,NA,many,CSAGMRTEAFF,TGCAGTGCTGGGATGAGGACTGAAGCTTTCTTT
TRBV14,TRBJ2-3,NA,NA,CASSQDGGWGDTQYF,TGTGCCAGCAGCCAAGATGGGGGGTGGGGCGATACGCAGTATTTT
TRBV6-1,TRBJ2-2,NA,NA,CASSEVAGEDTGELFF,TGTGCCAGCAGTGAAGTGGCAGGGGAAGACACCGGGGAGCTGTTTTTT
TRBV20-1,TRBJ1-4,NA,NA,CSARQGWGEKLFF,TGCAGTGCTCGTCAGGGTTGGGGGGAAAAACTGTTTTTT
TRBV4-1,TRBJ2-1,NA,NA,CASSPFGPLAAGRNEQFF,TGCGCCAGCAGCCCCTTTGGACCACTTGCGGCGGGAAGGAATGAGCAGTTCTTC
TRBV13,TRBJ2-4,NA,NA,CASSLAGPKNIQYF,TGTGCCAGCAGCTTAGCGGGGCCCAAAAACATTCAGTACTTC
TRBV5-1,TRBJ1-1,NA,many,CASSLVHGPSEAFF,TGCGCCAGCAGCTTGGTACACGGGCCGTCGGAAGCTTTCTTT
TRBV20-1,TRBJ2-3,TRBD2,many,CSAIGFGSGRAWMDTQYF,TGCAGTGCTATCGGGTTTGGTAGCGGGAGGGCCTGGATGGATACGCAGTATTTT
TRBV12-3/TRBV12-4,TRBJ2-1,TRBD2,few,CASSPTSVEQFF,TGTGCCAGCAGCCCCACTAGCGTCGAGCAGTTCTTC
TRBV29-1,TRBJ2-2,TRBD1,many,CSATGGAGELFF,TGCAGCGCGACAGGGGGGGCCGGGGAGCTGTTTTTT
TRBV6-5,TRBJ2-7,TRBD2,NA,CASSPRPYGSGTSGFLNEQYF,TGTGCCAGCAGTCCGAGACCATACGGATCCGGGACTAGCGGGTTTCTTAACGAGCAGTACTTC
TRBV20-1,TRBJ1-5,NA,many,CSARVSEGENQPQHF,TGCAGTGCTAGAGTGTCAGAGGGAGAGAATCAGCCCCAGCATTTT
TRBV29-1,TRBJ2-3,NA,few,CSVQGLTDTQYF,TGCAGCGTTCAGGGGCTCACAGATACGCAGTATTTT
TRBV19,TRBJ1-5,NA,many,CASSILANQPQHF,TGTGCCAGTAGTATTTTGGCTAATCAGCCCCAGCATTTT
TRBV29-1,TRBJ2-4,NA,many,CSAEGGGAKNIQYF,TGCAGCGCCGAAGGAGGGGGGGCCAAAAACATTCAGTACTTC
TRBV7-9,TRBJ2-1,TRBD2,many,CASSFEAGANYNEQFF,TGTGCCAGCAGTTTTGAAGCGGGAGCTAACTACAATGAGCAGTTCTTC
TRBV24-1,TRBJ2-1,NA,many,CATSDPWIPDNEQFF,TGTGCCACCAGTGATCCTTGGATCCCCGACAATGAGCAGTTCTTC
TRBV29-1,TRBJ2-1,NA,NA,CSVAGNGGYNEQFF,TGCAGCGTTGCGGGTAACGGGGGATACAATGAGCAGTTCTTC
TRBV14,TRBJ2-5,TRBD2,NA,CASSQEVLLAGLPRETQYF,TGTGCCAGCAGCCAAGAAGTGTTGCTAGCGGGGCTCCCTCGGGAGACCCAGTACTTC
TRBV12-3/TRBV12-4,TRBJ1-2,NA,many,CASTLKAENYGYTF,TGTGCCAGCACCCTGAAGGCAGAGAACTATGGCTACACCTTC
TRBV11-2,TRBJ1-6,NA,many,CASSSDTDGGTLHF,TGTGCCAGCAGCTCAGACACGGATGGCGGTACCCTCCACTTT
TRBV6-6,TRBJ2-5,NA,few,CASSYPQQGLETQYF,TGTGCCAGCAGTTACCCCCAACAGGGATTAGAGACCCAGTACTTC
TRBV2,TRBJ2-2,TRBD2,many,CASTGLVHTGELFF,TGTGCCAGCACCGGACTAGTTCACACCGGGGAGCTGTTTTTT
TRBV7-9,TRBJ2-3,TRBD2,many,CASSLLLALAVTDTQYF,TGTGCCAGCAGCTTACTGTTGGCGCTAGCGGTCACAGATACGCAGTATTTT
TRBV20-1,TRBJ1-5,TRBD1,NA,CSARGQGKPPSELNQPQHF,TGCAGTGCTAGAGGACAGGGGAAGCCCCCGTCCGAACTTAATCAGCCCCAGCATTTT
TRBV21-1,TRBJ2-7,NA,many,CASSKRGAGFDEQYF,TGTGCCAGCAGCAAAAGAGGAGCAGGGTTCGACGAGCAGTACTTC
TRBV29-1,TRBJ1-5,NA,NA,CSVDFGGGEGQPQHF,TGCAGCGTTGATTTTGGAGGGGGAGAAGGTCAGCCCCAGCATTTT
TRBV6-5,TRBJ1-2,NA,few,CASSYGGGWSGGYTF,TGTGCCAGCAGTTACGGAGGTGGCTGGTCTGGTGGCTACACCTTC
TRBV12-3/TRBV12-4,TRBJ2-5,TRBD2,NA,CASSLAASGRALGETQYF,TGTGCCAGCAGTTTAGCGGCTAGCGGGAGGGCCCTCGGGGAGACCCAGTACTTC
TRBV20-1,TRBJ2-4,NA,many,CSARDRAKNIQYF,TGCAGTGCTAGAGACAGAGCCAAAAACATTCAGTACTTC
TRBV20-1,TRBJ1-4,TRBD1,many,CSARSGGQGATNEKLFF,TGCAGTGCTAGAAGTGGGGGACAGGGGGCAACTAATGAAAAACTGTTTTTT
TRBV27,TRBJ1-5,NA,NA,CASSLSINPRGNQPQHF,TGTGCCAGCAGTTTATCGATCAATCCCCGAGGCAATCAGCCCCAGCATTTT
TRBV6-6,TRBJ1-1,TRBD1,NA,CASGDRGSRFAEAFF,TGTGCCAGCGGGGACAGGGGATCGCGTTTCGCTGAAGCTTTCTTT
TRBV2,TRBJ2-1,TRBD2,NA,CASSELAASYNEQFF,TGTGCCAGCAGTGAACTAGCGGCTTCCTACAATGAGCAGTTCTTC
TRBV19,TRBJ2-2,TRBD2,few,CASSIKAGGTGTGELFF,TGTGCCAGTAGTATCAAAGCGGGAGGAACTGGGACCGGGGAGCTGTTTTTT
TRBV20-1,TRBJ1-1,NA,many,CSARSTGLNTEAFF,TGCAGTGCTAGGAGTACAGGGTTGAACACTGAAGCTTTCTTT
TRBV12-3/TRBV12-4,TRBJ1-2,NA,many,CASSLNSGASGYTF,TGTGCCAGCAGTTTGAACAGCGGCGCCAGTGGCTACACCTTC
TRBV12-3/TRBV12-4,TRBJ2-2,NA,many,CASSFVTGELFF,TGTGCCAGCAGTTTTGTCACCGGGGAGCTGTTTTTT
TRBV11-1,TRBJ1-1,NA,few,CASSQEGYGTEAFF,TGTGCCAGCAGCCAGGAGGGGTATGGCACTGAAGCTTTCTTT
TRBV30,TRBJ1-1,NA,many,CAWGPGTPEAFF,TGTGCCTGGGGGCCCGGGACCCCCGAAGCTTTCTTT
TRBV7-9,TRBJ2-2,NA,few,CAYQLRGQNTGELFF,TGTGCCTACCAGCTTCGGGGGCAGAACACCGGGGAGCTGTTTTTT
TRBV19,TRBJ2-7,NA,many,CASSLGPGRDEQYF,TGTGCCAGTAGTTTGGGGCCCGGGCGGGACGAGCAGTACTTC
TRBV10-3,TRBJ1-2,NA,few,CAISESTYANYGYTF,TGTGCCATCAGTGAGTCGACTTACGCTAACTATGGCTACACCTTC
TRBV7-8,TRBJ2-1,TRBD1,many,CASSSGQVMGNEQFF,TGTGCCAGCAGCTCGGGACAGGTGATGGGGAATGAGCAGTTCTTC
TRBV18,TRBJ1-1,TRBD1,few,CASSRRARTGGEEAFF,TGTGCCAGCTCCCGTCGAGCCAGGACAGGGGGCGAGGAAGCTTTCTTT
TRBV7-9,TRBJ2-5,TRBD1,many,CASSHTGTGGEGETQYF,TGTGCCAGCAGCCATACGGGCACAGGGGGCGAGGGGGAGACCCAGTACTTC
TRBV3-1,TRBJ2-1,NA,NA,CASSQVFDYPRRQFF,TGTGCCAGCAGCCAAGTGTTCGACTACCCCAGACGGCAGTTCTTC
TRBV6-5,TRBJ1-3,NA,few,CASSWGSPLTGTGNTIYF,TGTGCCAGCAGTTGGGGCTCCCCGTTAACAGGGACTGGAAACACCATATATTTT
TRBV18,TRBJ2-5,NA,few,CASSWTGEETQYF,TGTGCCAGCTCATGGACGGGTGAAGAGACCCAGTACTTC
TRBV28,TRBJ2-1,TRBD2,many,CASSSGLAGPYNEQFF,TGTGCCAGCAGCAGCGGACTAGCGGGACCATACAATGAGCAGTTCTTC
TRBV6-4,TRBJ2-4,NA,many,CASPREKNIQYF,TGTGCCAGTCCTCGGGAGAAAAACATTCAGTACTTC